These 5 T cell receptor beta chains originate from one sample sequenced in a study of identical twins. TCRdb redid the calling of the 5' RACE reads with MiXCR, one entry per CDR3 protein. In the table there are around 450,000 distinct CDR3 sequences, around 14% of which are singletons. The sample was also linked to a second study, of yellow fever vaccine responses in identical twins.

The specimen sequenced was CD4+ T cells sorted from blood. The receptors stem from a woman in her late teens or twenties in good health.

The chain uses TRBV29-1 and TRBJ2-3, with 8 bases that match TRBD1. Germline CDR1 reads SQVTM; CDR2 reads ANQGSEA. V lost 6 bases to trimming and J lost 0 bases; unmatched junction nucleotides: 2. This CDR3 is 13 amino acids long. CDR3 sequence: CSVRTGSTDTQYF. The DNA of the CDR3 is TGCAGCGTACGGACAGGGAGCACAGATACGCAGTATTTT.

For this clonotype: One end of the junction fails to match germline, which may point to a read error. This chain links TRBV12-3 or TRBV12-4 with TRBJ2-3; 10 bases match TRBD1. This CDR3 spans 19 amino acids. As DNA, the CDR3 is TGTGCCTGCAGTTTAGCGATGATGCAGGGACAGGGGTCATCAGATACGCAGTATTTT. As protein: CACSLAMMQGQGSSDTQYF.

In its sample, this clonotype was seen a few times. The V gene is TRBV4-3, the J gene TRBJ2-7; TRBD1 matches at 11 bases. The CDR3 is made up of 15 amino acids. Germline CDR1 LGHNA, CDR2 YSLEER. Trimming removed 2 bases from V and 3 bases from J; junction bases left unmatched: 3. The CDR3: CASSQTGTGGYEQYF. The CDR3 coding sequence is TGCGCCAGCAGCCAAACAGGGACAGGGGGCTACGAGCAGTACTTC.

This clonotype came up once. V and J are TRBV6-5 and TRBJ2-7, with 11 bases that match TRBD1. Losses at the gene ends were 3 bases for V and 6 bases for J; bases not matched to a gene: 4. The germline gives CDR1 MNHEY, CDR2 SVGAGI. This CDR3 is built from 14 residues. For the CDR3, the DNA is TGTGCCAGCAGTTATGCCGGGACAGGGGGCGAGCAGTACTTC. This encodes CASSYAGTGGEQYF.

Worth noting for this clonotype: Sequence at one end of the junction differs from germline and may be a read error. The chain joins TRBV7-7 to TRBJ2-7, with TRBD2 matching over 8 bases. The CDR3 has 13 residues. Germline V gives CDR1 SSHAT, CDR2 FNYEAQ (reference sequence). The CDR3 sequence is CASSYGLASEQYF. The CDR3 nucleotides read TGTGCTAGCAGTTACGGACTAGCTAGCGAGCAGTACTTC.